The subject of this entry is one TCR beta chain. The germline V gene has CDR1 MDHEN and CDR2 SYDVKM. V lost 4 bases and J lost 5, with 15 bases in between. The CDR3 extends over 15 amino acids. TCRdb's copy holds only in-frame clones and misses some; the assay was immunoSEQ multiplex PCR. The repertoire holds about 100,000 clones, with around 90% as singletons. The data stem from a study of T cell responses to AZD1222 COVID-19 vaccine. The gene calls are TRBV28 and TRBJ2-1; either TRBD1 or TRBD2 may supply D (5 bases each). The source of this sequence is an adult in good health. The sequencing here drew on peripheral blood, taken on day 0 of AZD1222 vaccination. The CDR3 region is CASSSIGLGDNEQFF. The DNA for the CDR3 is TGTGCCAGCAGTTCCATCGGCCTGGGGGACAATGAGCAGTTCTTC.